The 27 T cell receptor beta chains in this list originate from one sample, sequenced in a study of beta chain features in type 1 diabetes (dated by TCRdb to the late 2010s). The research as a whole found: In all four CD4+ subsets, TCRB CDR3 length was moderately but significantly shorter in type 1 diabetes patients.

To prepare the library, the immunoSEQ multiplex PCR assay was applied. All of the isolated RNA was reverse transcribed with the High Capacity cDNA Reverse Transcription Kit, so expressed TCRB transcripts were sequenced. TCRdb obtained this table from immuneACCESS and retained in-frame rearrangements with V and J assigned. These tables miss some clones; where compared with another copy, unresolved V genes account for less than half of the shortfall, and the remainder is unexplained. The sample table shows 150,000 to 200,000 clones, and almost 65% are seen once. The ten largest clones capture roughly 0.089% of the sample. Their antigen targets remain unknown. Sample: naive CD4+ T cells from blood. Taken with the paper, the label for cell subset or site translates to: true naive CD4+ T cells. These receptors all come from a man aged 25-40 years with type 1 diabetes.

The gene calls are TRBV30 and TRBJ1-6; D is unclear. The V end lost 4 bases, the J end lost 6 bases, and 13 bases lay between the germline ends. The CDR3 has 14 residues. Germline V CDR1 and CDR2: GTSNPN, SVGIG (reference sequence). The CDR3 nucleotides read TGTGCCTGGACCGAGGGTCATTCTAATTCACCCCTCCACTTT. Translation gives CAWTEGHSNSPLHF.

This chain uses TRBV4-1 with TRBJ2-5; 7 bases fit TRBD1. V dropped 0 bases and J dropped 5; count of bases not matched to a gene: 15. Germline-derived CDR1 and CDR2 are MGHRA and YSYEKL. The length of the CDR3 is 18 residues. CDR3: CASSQETSGTEKGETQYF. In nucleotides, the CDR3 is TGCGCCAGCAGCCAAGAAACTTCGGGGACAGAGAAGGGTGAGACCCAGTACTTC.

CDR3 residues: CASTQGAKNIQYF. CDR3 nucleotide sequence: TGTGCCAGCACTCAGGGGGCCAAAAACATTCAGTACTTC. The rearrangement uses TRBV2 and TRBJ2-4, with D perhaps TRBD1 (6 bases). The CDR3 totals 13 residues. Germline V lookup: CDR1 SNHLY, CDR2 FYNNEI. The V end lost 7 bases, the J end lost 1 base, and 8 bases lay between the germline ends.

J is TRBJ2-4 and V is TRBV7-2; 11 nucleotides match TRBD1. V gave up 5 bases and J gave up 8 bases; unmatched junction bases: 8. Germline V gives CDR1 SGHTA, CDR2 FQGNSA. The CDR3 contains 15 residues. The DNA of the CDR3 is TGTGCCAGCAGCCAACGGACAGGGGGCTTGGACATTCAGTACTTC. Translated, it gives CASSQRTGGLDIQYF.

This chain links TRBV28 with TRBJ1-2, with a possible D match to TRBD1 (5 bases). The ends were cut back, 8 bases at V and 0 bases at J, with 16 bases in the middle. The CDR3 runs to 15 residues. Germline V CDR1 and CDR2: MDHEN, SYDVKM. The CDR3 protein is CASAGRGVSNYGYTF. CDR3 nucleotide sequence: TGTGCCAGCGCCGGTAGGGGAGTGTCTAACTATGGCTACACCTTC.

For the CDR3, the DNA is TGTGCCAGCAGTCGGATCGTAGGGAATGAAAAACTGTTTTTT. Protein sequence: CASSRIVGNEKLFF. This chain uses TRBV27 with TRBJ1-4; no clear D gene. Per the germline V gene, CDR1 is MNHEY and CDR2 is SMNVEV (reference sequence). The CDR3 is made up of 14 amino acids. Trimming removed 5 bases from V and 5 bases from J, with 12 bases in between.

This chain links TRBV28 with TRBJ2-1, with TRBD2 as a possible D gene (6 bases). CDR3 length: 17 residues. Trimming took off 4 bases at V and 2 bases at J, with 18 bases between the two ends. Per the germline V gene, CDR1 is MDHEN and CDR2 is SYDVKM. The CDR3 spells CASSSTPGGFTYNEQFF. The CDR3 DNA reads TGTGCCAGCAGTTCCACTCCCGGGGGATTTACCTACAATGAGCAGTTCTTC.

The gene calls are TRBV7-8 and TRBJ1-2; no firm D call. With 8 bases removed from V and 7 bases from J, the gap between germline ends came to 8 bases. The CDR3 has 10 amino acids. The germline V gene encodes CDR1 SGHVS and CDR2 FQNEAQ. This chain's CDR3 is CASASSGYTF. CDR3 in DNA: TGTGCCAGCGCGAGCTCTGGCTACACCTTC.

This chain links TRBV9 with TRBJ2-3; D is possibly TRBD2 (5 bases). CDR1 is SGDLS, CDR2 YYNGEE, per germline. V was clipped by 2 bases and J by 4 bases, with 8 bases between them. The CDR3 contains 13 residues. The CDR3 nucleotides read TGTGCCAGCAGCGTCGCGGAGGCAGATACGCAGTATTTT. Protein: CASSVAEADTQYF.

CDR3 residues: CSVGPDRGRTQYF. The CDR3, as DNA: TGCAGCGTTGGTCCCGACAGGGGACGGACCCAGTACTTC. The rearrangement links TRBV29-1 to TRBJ2-5, with 8 nucleotides matching TRBD1. Germline-derived CDR1 and CDR2 are SQVTM and ANQGSEA. Unmatched junction bases numbered 8, after V lost 4 bases and J lost 7 bases. This CDR3 contains 13 residues.

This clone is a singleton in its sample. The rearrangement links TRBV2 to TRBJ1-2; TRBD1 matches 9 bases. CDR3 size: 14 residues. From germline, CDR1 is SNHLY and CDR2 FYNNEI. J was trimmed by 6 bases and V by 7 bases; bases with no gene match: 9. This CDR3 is CASKDPGQGHGYTF. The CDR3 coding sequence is TGTGCCAGCAAGGATCCGGGACAGGGCCATGGCTACACCTTC.

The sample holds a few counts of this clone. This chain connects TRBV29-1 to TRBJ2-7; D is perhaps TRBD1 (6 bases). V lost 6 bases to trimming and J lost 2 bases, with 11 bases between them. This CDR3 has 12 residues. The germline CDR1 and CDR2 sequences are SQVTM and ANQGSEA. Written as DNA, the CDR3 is TGCAGCGTCCGGACAGCAACCTACGAGCAGTACTTC. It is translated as CSVRTATYEQYF.

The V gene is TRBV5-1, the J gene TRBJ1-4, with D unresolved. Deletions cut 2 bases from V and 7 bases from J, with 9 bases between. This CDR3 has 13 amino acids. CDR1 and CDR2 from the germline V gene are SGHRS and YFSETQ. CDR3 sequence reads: CASSLNLGEKLFF. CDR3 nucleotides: TGCGCCAGCAGCTTAAATTTAGGTGAAAAACTGTTTTTT.

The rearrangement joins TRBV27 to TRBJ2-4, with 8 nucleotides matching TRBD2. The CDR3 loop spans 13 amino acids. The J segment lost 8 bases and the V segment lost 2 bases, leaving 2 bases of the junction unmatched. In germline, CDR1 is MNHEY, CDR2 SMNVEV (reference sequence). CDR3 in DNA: TGTGCCAGCAGTTTACGGCGGGGGGACATTCAGTACTTC. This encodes CASSLRRGDIQYF.

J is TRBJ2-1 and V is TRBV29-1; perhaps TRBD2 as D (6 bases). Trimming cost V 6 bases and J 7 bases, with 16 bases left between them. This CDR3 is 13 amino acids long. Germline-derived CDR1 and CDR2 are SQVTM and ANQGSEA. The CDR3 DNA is TGCAGCGTCCGGCGGACGGACTATAATGAGCAGTTCTTC. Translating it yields CSVRRTDYNEQFF.

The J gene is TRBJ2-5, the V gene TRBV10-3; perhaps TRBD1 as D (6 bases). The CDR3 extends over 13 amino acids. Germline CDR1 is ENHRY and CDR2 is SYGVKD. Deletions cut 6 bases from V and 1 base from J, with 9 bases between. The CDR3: CAIRGTSQETQYF. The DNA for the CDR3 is TGTGCCATCAGGGGGACATCCCAAGAGACCCAGTACTTC.

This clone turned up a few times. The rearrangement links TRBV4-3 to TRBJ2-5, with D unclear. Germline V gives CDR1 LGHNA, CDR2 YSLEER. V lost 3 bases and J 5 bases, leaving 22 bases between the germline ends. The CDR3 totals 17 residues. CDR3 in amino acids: CASSHTLGAGPTETQYF. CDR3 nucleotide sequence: TGCGCCAGCAGCCACACATTAGGAGCAGGACCAACGGAGACCCAGTACTTC.

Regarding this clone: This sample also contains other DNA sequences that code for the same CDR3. CDR3 nucleotide sequence: TGCAGTGCTAGGGGTCAAGAGACCCAGTACTTC. This codes for CSARGQETQYF. The chain joins TRBV20-1 to TRBJ2-5; D is ambiguous. From germline, CDR1 is DFQATT and CDR2 SNEGSKA (reference sequence). The CDR3 runs 11 residues. The germline V and J ends were trimmed by 3 bases and 2 bases, with 4 bases remaining between them.

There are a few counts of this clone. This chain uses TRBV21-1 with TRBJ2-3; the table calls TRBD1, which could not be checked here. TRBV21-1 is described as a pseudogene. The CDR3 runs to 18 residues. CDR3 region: CASSKPGRGPKSTDTQYF. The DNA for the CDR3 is TGTGCCAGCAGCAAACCAGGCAGGGGGCCGAAGAGCACAGATACGCAGTATTTT.

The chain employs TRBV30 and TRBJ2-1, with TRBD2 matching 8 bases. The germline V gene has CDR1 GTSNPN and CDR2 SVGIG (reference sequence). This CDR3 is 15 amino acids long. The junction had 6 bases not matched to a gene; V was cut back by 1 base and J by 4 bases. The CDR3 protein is CAWSGQTGGYNEQFF. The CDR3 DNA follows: TGTGCCTGGAGTGGCCAGACGGGGGGGTACAATGAGCAGTTCTTC. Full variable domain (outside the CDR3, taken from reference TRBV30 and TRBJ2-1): SQTIHQWPATLVQPVGSPLSLECTVEGTSNPNLYWYRQAAGRGLQLLFYSVGIGQISSEVPQNLSASRPQDRQFILSSKKLLLSDSGFYLCAWSGQTGGYNEQFFGPGTRLTVL.

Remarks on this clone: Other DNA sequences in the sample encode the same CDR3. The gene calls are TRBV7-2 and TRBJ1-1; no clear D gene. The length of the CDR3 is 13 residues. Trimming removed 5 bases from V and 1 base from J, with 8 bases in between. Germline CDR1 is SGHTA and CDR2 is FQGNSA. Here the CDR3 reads CASSTGPNTEAFF. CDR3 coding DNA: TGTGCCAGCAGCACGGGCCCGAACACTGAAGCTTTCTTT.

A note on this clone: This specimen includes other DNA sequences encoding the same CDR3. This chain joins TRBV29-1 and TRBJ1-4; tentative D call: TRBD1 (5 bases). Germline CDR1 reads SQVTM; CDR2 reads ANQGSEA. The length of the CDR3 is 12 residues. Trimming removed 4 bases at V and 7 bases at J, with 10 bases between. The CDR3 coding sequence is TGCAGCGTTGCGGGTCAGGGTGAAAAACTGTTTTTT. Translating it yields CSVAGQGEKLFF.

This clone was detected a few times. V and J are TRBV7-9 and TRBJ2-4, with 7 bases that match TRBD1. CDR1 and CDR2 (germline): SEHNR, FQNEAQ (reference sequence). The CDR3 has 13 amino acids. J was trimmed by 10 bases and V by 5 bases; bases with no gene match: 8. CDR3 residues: CASSRDSVIIQYF. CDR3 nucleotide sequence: TGTGCCAGCAGCCGGGACAGTGTAATTATTCAGTACTTC.

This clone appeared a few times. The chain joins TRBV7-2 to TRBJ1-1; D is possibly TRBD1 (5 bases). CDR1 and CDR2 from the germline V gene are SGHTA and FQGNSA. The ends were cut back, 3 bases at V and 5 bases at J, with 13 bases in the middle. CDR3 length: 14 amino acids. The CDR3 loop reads CASSLLSRDTEAFF. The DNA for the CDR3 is TGTGCCAGCAGCTTGTTATCCAGGGATACTGAAGCTTTCTTT.

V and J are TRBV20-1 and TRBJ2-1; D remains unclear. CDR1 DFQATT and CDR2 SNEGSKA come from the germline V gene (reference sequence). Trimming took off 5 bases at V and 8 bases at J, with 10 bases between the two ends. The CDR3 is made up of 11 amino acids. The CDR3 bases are TGCAGTGCTCCCTACGGCGATGAGCAGTTCTTC. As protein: CSAPYGDEQFF.

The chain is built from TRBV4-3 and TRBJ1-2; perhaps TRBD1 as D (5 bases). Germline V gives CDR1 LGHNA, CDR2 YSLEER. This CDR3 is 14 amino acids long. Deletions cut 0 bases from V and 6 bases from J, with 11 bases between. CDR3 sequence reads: CASSQETARDGYTF. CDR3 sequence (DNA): TGCGCCAGCAGCCAAGAGACAGCCCGTGATGGCTACACCTTC.

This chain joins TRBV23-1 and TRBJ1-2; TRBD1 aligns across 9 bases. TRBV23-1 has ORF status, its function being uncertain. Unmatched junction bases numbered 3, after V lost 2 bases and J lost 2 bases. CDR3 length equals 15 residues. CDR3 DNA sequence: TGCGCCAGCAGTCAAGCGGACAGGGGAAACTATGGCTACACCTTC. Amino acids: CASSQADRGNYGYTF.